Sequencing of this T cell receptor (beta chain) was carried out in a study of control samples from healthy donors and cancer patients. This clone was picked up one time. The CDR3 has 15 residues. Germline V gene sequence: CDR1 KGHDR, CDR2 SFDVKD. Trimming removed 4 bases at V and 1 base at J, with 11 bases between. Here immunoSEQ multiplex PCR was the method, and the copy in TCRdb shows in-frame clones only, minus some. Counted here are 100,000 to 150,000 clones, roughly 91% occurring once; the ten biggest clones make up under 9%. The receptor's source is a man aged 50 to 60 with head and neck cancer. The rearrangement uses TRBV24-1 and TRBJ2-3, with D maybe TRBD2 (6 bases). Sequencing input: PBMCs. Written as DNA, the CDR3 is TGTGCCACCAGTGACGAGCCTAGCGGCACAGATACGCAGTATTTT. It yields the protein CATSDEPSGTDTQYF.